This T cell receptor (beta chain) came from a study of cytomegalovirus exposure and HLA in healthy donors. Points from the study as a whole: The listing of roughly 160 TCR beta chains classed them as cytomegalovirus-associated. It was confirmed in vitro that a few of the CMV-associated chains were specific for CMV antigens. Most TCRs appeared rarely, but some public TCRs recurred in many donors.

This table comes from immunoSEQ multiplex PCR, and its TCRdb copy is limited to in-frame clones, with some not included. The sample lists approximately 200,000 clones, roughly 81% occurring once. Separate from the roughly 610-subject first cohort, the roughly 120-subject validation cohort was the one that the donors belonged to. The CDR3 extends over 16 amino acids. Germline V CDR1 and CDR2: LNHDA, SQIVND (reference sequence). Trimming cost V 4 bases and J 3 bases; bases outside gene matches: 7. There are a few counts of this clone. Its target is unknown. This clonotype was sampled from a young woman in good health and CMV-seronegative. The sample consisted of PBMCs. This chain links TRBV19 with TRBJ2-7, with 12 positions matching TRBD2. CDR3 DNA: TGTGCCAGTAGTAGAGGACTAGCGGGGATTAGCTACGAGCAGTACTTC. It codes for CASSRGLAGISYEQYF.